Below, 6 T cell receptor beta chains from the same sample are listed, as sequenced in a study of T cell responses to AZD1222 COVID-19 vaccine (dated by TCRdb to the early 2020s). This sample's time point label indicates: about 28 days (+/-7) after the second vaccine dose. The sample's treatment or condition label is to be understood as: meningococcal conjugate vaccine given as trial control. Library method: the immunoSEQ multiplex PCR assay. Entries here come from immuneACCESS through TCRdb and include only in-frame sequences with V and J called. Some clones fail to appear in such tables; in the studies checked, an unresolved V gene covers under half of the shortfall, and the cause of the remainder is unknown. Here the sample has about 64,000 clones; 80% to 95% occur a single time. The ten largest clones represent about 6% of the sample. Sequencing was performed on peripheral blood, taken 28 days after the second dose of the MenACWY control vaccine. These receptor sequences come from an adult who received the MenACWY meningococcal vaccine as a control.

Only one count was recorded for this clone. This chain links TRBV7-2 with TRBJ1-2, with D hard to call. The germline V gene has CDR1 SGHTA and CDR2 FQGNSA. This CDR3 comprises 15 residues. V dropped 6 bases and J dropped 8 bases, with 22 bases sitting between them. The CDR3 region has the DNA TGTGCCAGCAGTCCCATGCCGCAATCGATTTACGGCTACACCTTC. Protein product: CASSPMPQSIYGYTF.

The V call is TRBV28, the J call TRBJ1-2; 8 bases are shared with TRBD1. After removal of 7 bases from V and 6 bases from J, the junction contained 10 bases not matched to a gene. The CDR3 has 14 amino acids. Germline V gene data show CDR1 as MDHEN and CDR2 as SYDVKM. CDR3 sequence reads: CASTDQGARHGYTF. The CDR3 DNA reads TGTGCCAGCACTGACCAGGGGGCCCGTCATGGCTACACCTTC.

The CDR3 region is CASSLGSYNEQFF. Here the CDR3 DNA reads TGTGCCAGCAGCTTAGGGTCCTACAATGAGCAGTTCTTC. The V call is TRBV7-3, the J call TRBJ2-1; no definite D call. The CDR3 spans 13 residues. Per the germline V gene, CDR1 is SGHTA and CDR2 is FQGTGA. V was clipped by 2 bases and J by 1 base, with 3 bases between them. Drawing the rest from reference TRBV7-3 and TRBJ2-1, the complete variable domain is GAGVSQTPSNKVTEKGKYVELRCDPISGHTALYWYRQSLGQGPEFLIYFQGTGAADDSGLPNDRFFAVRPEGSVSTLKIQRTERGDSAVYLCASSLGSYNEQFFGPGTRLTVL.

The rearrangement links TRBV6-6 to TRBJ1-1; TRBD1 matches 8 bases. V shed 6 bases, J shed 8 bases, and the junction held 23 bases outside the gene matches. Per germline, CDR1 MNHNY and CDR2 SVGAGI (reference sequence). CDR3 length equals 18 residues. The CDR3 nucleotides read TGTGCCAGCAGCCGACGGGGGACAGGCGGCGGGATTCTGATAGAAGCTTTCTTT. This gives the protein CASSRRGTGGGILIEAFF.

V and J are TRBV12-3 or TRBV12-4 and TRBJ2-3; D not resolved. CDR3 length equals 11 residues. The germline V and J ends were trimmed by 3 bases and 5 bases, with 3 bases remaining between them. CDR3 in amino acids: CASSLKDTQYF. The CDR3 DNA reads TGTGCCAGCAGTTTGAAAGATACGCAGTATTTT.

J is TRBJ2-2 and V is TRBV3-1 (or the pseudogene TRBV3-2), with 7 bases lining up with TRBD2. Germline values: CDR1 LGHDT, CDR2 YNNKEL (reference sequence). CDR3 length equals 15 residues. V trimming: 1 base; J trimming: 9 bases; junction bases outside the gene matches: 8. CDR3 region: CASSQVPRAGRELFF. DNA of the CDR3: TGTGCCAGCAGCCAAGTCCCCCGAGCGGGGCGGGAGCTGTTTTTT.